This passage covers 28 T cell receptor beta chains from one sample sequenced in a study of cytomegalovirus exposure and HLA in healthy donors. The PCR ran on 60 Vbeta and 13 Jbeta primers. The protocol was immunoSEQ multiplex PCR, while the TCRdb copy is restricted to in-frame clones and leaves out a portion. Of 120,000 to 150,000 clones listed, around 80% are singletons. The specimen sequenced was PBMCs. The receptors come from a man aged 40-55 years in good health and CMV-seropositive.

This clone was found once. V usage is TRBV9 and J usage is TRBJ2-1, with D tentatively TRBD1 (6 bases). V was shortened by 0 bases and J by 6 bases, with 19 bases between the two germline ends. CDR3 length: 17 residues. CDR1 SGDLS and CDR2 YYNGEE come from the germline V gene. The CDR3 here is CASSVEGGRQLGNEQFF. In DNA form, the CDR3 reads TGTGCCAGCAGCGTAGAAGGGGGAAGGCAGCTTGGCAATGAGCAGTTCTTC.

Comments on this clone: The junction and the germline gene differ at one end; a read error may be behind it. Other DNA sequences in this specimen translate into the identical CDR3. This chain joins TRBV15 and TRBJ1-6; D ambiguous. Germline assignment: CDR1 LNHNV and CDR2 YYDKDF (reference sequence). This CDR3 comprises 16 residues. For the CDR3, the DNA is TGTGCCACCAGCAGGTCCGGGTCAGCTACCAATTCCCCCCTCCACTTT. Translating it yields CATSRSGSATNSPLHF.

The genes are TRBV10-1 and TRBJ2-7, with D possibly being TRBD1 (5 bases). The CDR3 spans 19 residues. Trimming cost V 8 bases and J 2 bases, with 31 bases left between them. CDR1 is WNHNN, CDR2 SYGVQD, per germline (reference sequence). The CDR3 DNA follows: TGCGCCAGCCATCTCATATTTACAGGAGCCAGATTATCCCCCTACGAGCAGTACTTC. This sequence encodes CASHLIFTGARLSPYEQYF.

The chain employs TRBV6-6 and TRBJ1-2; 7 bases are shared with TRBD1. V gave up 6 bases and J gave up 2 bases; unmatched junction bases: 6. The CDR3 loop spans 14 amino acids. The germline V gene encodes CDR1 MNHNY and CDR2 SVGAGI (reference sequence). CDR3 sequence: CASSPLQGNYGYTF. The CDR3 nucleotides are TGTGCCAGCAGCCCTCTACAGGGGAACTATGGCTACACCTTC.

The chain links TRBV2 to TRBJ1-1; D is unclear. CDR3 size: 13 residues. CDR1 and CDR2 from the germline V gene are SNHLY and FYNNEI. The V end was cut by 8 bases, the J end by 6 bases, with 16 bases between. In DNA form, the CDR3 reads TGTGCCAGCGAGGGCCTCTCTATCGCTGAAGCTTTCTTT. Translated: CASEGLSIAEAFF.

The V gene is TRBV28, the J gene TRBJ2-5; 11 bases fit TRBD2. Germline CDR1 is MDHEN and CDR2 is SYDVKM. The V segment lost 4 bases and the J segment 7 bases; nucleotides outside the gene matches: 11. The CDR3 is 16 residues long. The CDR3 region has the DNA TGTGCCAGCAGTTCCCTTTCTAGCGGGGGGAGAGGGACCCAGTACTTC. Translating it yields CASSSLSSGGRGTQYF.

The chain uses TRBV5-1 and TRBJ1-1, with 7 bases fitting TRBD1. Looked up from germline, CDR1 is SGHRS and CDR2 is YFSETQ. The CDR3 sequence is 15 residues long. Trimming removed 5 bases from V and 2 bases from J; junction bases left unmatched: 9. CDR3 DNA: TGCGCCAGCAGGCCCAATACAGGGGATAACACTGAAGCTTTCTTT. This encodes CASRPNTGDNTEAFF.

This chain uses TRBV5-4 with TRBJ1-6; possibly TRBD1 for D (6 bases). CDR1 and CDR2 (germline): SGHNT, YYREEE (reference sequence). The V end lost 2 bases, the J end lost 9 bases, and 18 bases lay between the germline ends. The CDR3 is 16 residues long. CDR3 DNA: TGTGCCAGCAGCTTCGGGACACTCGACGGGCTTTCACCCCTCCACTTT. It yields the protein CASSFGTLDGLSPLHF.

The CDR3 DNA follows: TGTGCCAGCAGTCCTCAACCCAGCACTATGAACACTGAAGCTTTCTTT. As protein: CASSPQPSTMNTEAFF. The chain uses TRBV6-4 and TRBJ1-1; D call uncertain. The germline gives CDR1 MRHNA, CDR2 SNTAGT. CDR3 length: 16 residues. Trimming removed 5 bases at V and 0 bases at J, with 16 bases between.

This clone was seen a handful of times. The chain couples TRBV30 to TRBJ1-2; 7 bases line up with TRBD1. The CDR3 runs to 13 residues. Germline lookup yields CDR1 GTSNPN and CDR2 SVGIG (reference sequence). V was pared by 3 bases and J by 3 bases, with 4 bases of the junction left unmatched. As DNA, the CDR3 is TGTGCCTGGAGCCCAGGGGGTGACTATGGCTACACCTTC. Amino acids: CAWSPGGDYGYTF.

The V and J genes are TRBV29-1 and TRBJ1-1; 7 bases map to TRBD1. The junction had 2 bases not matched to a gene; V was cut back by 6 bases and J by 1 base. This CDR3 spans 12 amino acids. Germline assignment: CDR1 SQVTM and CDR2 ANQGSEA. The CDR3 DNA sequence: TGCAGCGTGGGACAGCCGAACACTGAAGCTTTCTTT. As protein: CSVGQPNTEAFF.

This chain connects TRBV6-6 to TRBJ2-7; tentative D call: TRBD2 (6 bases). The germline gives CDR1 MNHNY, CDR2 SVGAGI (reference sequence). With 2 bases removed from V and 5 bases from J, the gap between germline ends came to 13 bases. The CDR3 consists of 14 residues. The CDR3 is CASSYRRVTNEQYF. The CDR3 DNA reads TGTGCCAGCAGTTACCGGAGGGTCACTAACGAGCAGTACTTC.

The chain recombines TRBV4-3 with TRBJ1-2; unclear D gene. The CDR3 has 15 residues. CDR1 and CDR2 from the germline V gene are LGHNA and YSLEER. Trimming shortened V by 0 bases and J by 5 bases, and 13 bases separated the two germline ends. For the CDR3, the DNA is TGCGCCAGCAGCCAAGATCACCCTCGAGGGTATGGCTACACCTTC. It translates to CASSQDHPRGYGYTF.

This clone is labeled large. Other DNA sequences in this sample translate to the same CDR3. V usage is TRBV4-2 and J usage is TRBJ2-5; 7 nucleotides agree with TRBD2. CDR1 is LGHNA, CDR2 YNFKEQ, per germline. The trim removed 6 bases at V and 4 bases at J, leaving 14 bases unmatched. The CDR3 is 16 residues long. CDR3 amino acids: CASSPELGGRVETQYF. CDR3 in DNA: TGTGCCAGCAGTCCCGAGTTGGGCGGGAGAGTAGAGACCCAGTACTTC.

The gene calls are TRBV18 and TRBJ1-5; 7 bases match TRBD1. CDR3 length: 17 amino acids. The germline V gene has CDR1 KGHSH and CDR2 LQKENI. Unmatched junction bases numbered 6, after V lost 1 base and J lost 0 bases. The CDR3 protein is CASSPQAGGGSNQPQHF. CDR3 sequence (DNA): TGTGCCAGCTCACCACAAGCAGGGGGTGGTAGCAATCAGCCCCAGCATTTT.

This clone was found once. This sequence joins TRBV11-3 and TRBJ2-1, with 14 bases identical to TRBD2. With V trimmed by 5 bases and J by 6 bases, 3 bases remained unmatched. The germline gives CDR1 SGHNT, CDR2 YENEEA. The CDR3 contains 15 residues. The CDR3 DNA sequence: TGTGCCAGCAGCCCAGGACTAGCGGGGGGCAATGAGCAGTTCTTC. This encodes CASSPGLAGGNEQFF.

This chain links TRBV5-1 with TRBJ2-3; TRBD1 matches at 7 bases. V dropped 0 bases and J dropped 3; count of bases not matched to a gene: 1. This CDR3 is built from 14 residues. CDR1 and CDR2 from the germline V gene are SGHRS and YFSETQ. The DNA for the CDR3 is TGCGCCAGCAGCTTGGGGGACAGAACAGATACGCAGTATTTT. It encodes CASSLGDRTDTQYF.

The chain joins TRBV4-3 to TRBJ1-2; the match to TRBD1 covers 8 bases. Unmatched junction bases numbered 1, after V lost 0 bases and J lost 4 bases. The CDR3 length is 14 residues. Germline V lookup: CDR1 LGHNA, CDR2 YSLEER. Here the CDR3 DNA reads TGCGCCAGCAGCCAAGACGACAGGGGCTATGGCTACACCTTC. Protein product: CASSQDDRGYGYTF.

This clone was seen a few times. This chain joins TRBV14 and TRBJ2-7; D may be TRBD1 (6 bases). CDR1 and CDR2 (germline): SGHDN, FVKESK. The V gene lost 0 bases and the J gene lost 5 bases, with 14 bases spanning the gap. The CDR3 runs to 15 residues. CDR3 sequence (DNA): TGTGCCAGCAGCCAAGATTGGCCAGGGGAGAACGAGCAGTACTTC. Translated, it gives CASSQDWPGENEQYF.

This clone showed up just once. The V call is TRBV6-1, the J call TRBJ1-5; TRBD1 aligns across 11 bases. V lost 4 bases, J lost 1 base, and 9 bases stayed unmatched. The CDR3 runs to 18 residues. CDR1 is MNHNS, CDR2 SASEGT, per germline. The CDR3 sequence is CASSGLGTGGGSNQPQHF. Here the CDR3 DNA reads TGTGCCAGCAGTGGACTCGGGACAGGGGGTGGAAGCAATCAGCCCCAGCATTTT.

V is TRBV5-4 and J is TRBJ2-5, with TRBD2 as a possible D gene (5 bases). The CDR3 loop spans 14 amino acids. Germline CDR1 reads SGHNT; CDR2 reads YYREEE (reference sequence). The V gene lost 4 bases and the J gene lost 5 bases, with 15 bases spanning the gap. The CDR3 DNA sequence: TGTGCCAGCAGCCCGGGGATCTCGGGGGAGACCCAGTACTTC. Translated: CASSPGISGETQYF. Supplemented by reference TRBV5-4 and TRBJ2-5, the full variable domain reads ETGVTQSPTHLIKTRGQQVTLRCSSQSGHNTVSWYQQALGQGPQFIFQYYREEENGRGNFPPRFSGLQFPNYSSELNVNALELDDSALYLCASSPGISGETQYFGPGTRLLVL.

This clone turned up a few times. This chain uses TRBV27 with TRBJ2-3; a weak D match, TRBD1 (5 bases). The CDR3 covers 11 residues. V gave up 6 bases and J gave up 8 bases, with 9 bases separating them. Per the germline V gene, CDR1 is MNHEY and CDR2 is SMNVEV (reference sequence). In nucleotides, the CDR3 is TGTGCCAGCAGACAGCAGGGTACGCAGTATTTT. This gives the protein CASRQQGTQYF.

V is TRBV7-9 and J is TRBJ1-1; no reliable D call. V was trimmed by 5 bases and J by 4 bases, leaving 5 bases between them. Germline V gives CDR1 SEHNR, CDR2 FQNEAQ (reference sequence). The CDR3 totals 11 residues. The CDR3 loop is CASSLPTEAFF. The CDR3 region has the DNA TGTGCCAGCAGCCTACCCACTGAAGCTTTCTTT.

This chain joins TRBV7-9 and TRBJ2-4; 7 nucleotides agree with TRBD2. V was clipped by 4 bases and J by 0 bases; unmatched bases: 9. The CDR3 extends over 17 amino acids. CDR1 and CDR2 from the germline V gene are SEHNR and FQNEAQ (reference sequence). The CDR3 coding sequence is TGTGCCAGCAGCTCCCGGGATAGCGGGTTAGCCAAAAACATTCAGTACTTC. The encoded protein is CASSSRDSGLAKNIQYF.

The chain carries TRBV27 and TRBJ2-1; no clear D gene. This CDR3 has 13 amino acids. V lost 2 bases and J lost 10, with 12 bases in between. The germline V gene encodes CDR1 MNHEY and CDR2 SMNVEV (reference sequence). Here the CDR3 DNA reads TGTGCCAGCAGTTTAATGTCTGCGTCGGAGCAGTTCTTC. Encoded protein: CASSLMSASEQFF.

This rearrangement joins TRBV28 to TRBJ1-1; TRBD1 might be the D (5 bases). In germline, CDR1 is MDHEN, CDR2 SYDVKM. V dropped 2 bases and J dropped 11 bases, with 18 bases sitting between them. This CDR3 is 14 amino acids long. CDR3 nucleotide sequence: TGTGCCAGCAGTTTAGGGGGGTCGGGGGGGATCGCTTTCTTT. Translation gives CASSLGGSGGIAFF.

The chain is built from TRBV23-1 and TRBJ1-1, with 7 positions matching TRBD1. TRBV23-1 is labeled an ORF, and its function is uncertain. Trimming cost V 4 bases and J 2 bases; bases outside gene matches: 7. The CDR3 sequence is 15 residues long. The CDR3 reads CASSRSGTVNTEAFF. CDR3 nucleotides: TGCGCCAGCAGTCGATCCGGGACAGTAAACACTGAAGCTTTCTTT.

The chain links TRBV10-3 to TRBJ2-3; 8 nucleotides line up with TRBD1. V gave up 6 bases and J gave up 6 bases; unmatched junction bases: 8. The CDR3 totals 14 residues. Germline V gene lookup returns CDR1 ENHRY and CDR2 SYGVKD. The CDR3 nucleotides are TGTGCCATCAGCCCGGACAGGGAGGCCGATACGCAGTATTTT. Translating it yields CAISPDREADTQYF.